The 29 T cell receptor beta chains reported below all come from one sample, sequenced in a study of blood T cell repertoires in COVID-19. Sequencing was performed with immunoSEQ multiplex PCR; in TCRdb, only in-frame clones are kept and a portion is missing. The sample has under 300,000 clones, about 88% seen once; the top ten hold roughly 4.8%. The material sequenced was peripheral blood. The receptors stem from a woman aged 40 to 50 who had recovered from COVID-19.

The rearrangement uses TRBV30 and TRBJ1-2; TRBD1 is a possible D gene (5 bases). With 4 bases removed from V and 3 bases from J, the gap between germline ends came to 21 bases. Per the germline V gene, CDR1 is GTSNPN and CDR2 is SVGIG (reference sequence). The length of the CDR3 is 16 residues. The CDR3, as DNA: TGTGCCTGGACCACTAGCCTGGGGCAATGGGACTATGGCTACACCTTC. It translates to CAWTTSLGQWDYGYTF.

The chain recombines TRBV29-1 with TRBJ1-1; D remains unclear. There are 13 residues in the CDR3. V was clipped by 7 bases and J by 1 base, with 13 bases between them. Germline-derived CDR1 and CDR2 are SQVTM and ANQGSEA. This chain's CDR3 is CSGGEEANTEAFF. The CDR3 nucleotides read TGCAGCGGAGGTGAGGAGGCGAACACTGAAGCTTTCTTT. Using reference TRBV29-1 and TRBJ1-1 for the parts outside the CDR3, the full variable domain is SAVISQKPSRDICQRGTSLTIQCQVDSQVTMMFWYRQQPGQSLTLIATANQGSEATYESGFVIDKFPISRPNLTFSTLTVSNMSPEDSSIYLCSGGEEANTEAFFGQGTRLTVV.

This clone occurred once. V and J are TRBV23-1 and TRBJ1-4; D ambiguous. TRBV23-1 is filed as an ORF, its function uncertain. Trimming shortened V by 0 bases and J by 0 bases, and 5 bases separated the two germline ends. This CDR3 comprises 15 residues. For the CDR3, the DNA is TGCGCCAGCAGTCAATCGAGGCCAACTAATGAAAAACTGTTTTTT. Amino acid sequence: CASSQSRPTNEKLFF.

This clone was observed a single time. The gene calls are TRBV27 and TRBJ2-1; no clear D. V lost 0 bases and J 0 bases, leaving 15 bases between the germline ends. This CDR3 is built from 18 residues. Germline CDR1 MNHEY, CDR2 SMNVEV (reference sequence). In DNA, the CDR3 is TGTGCCAGCAGTTTATCCGACGGGTGGGTCCACTCCTACAATGAGCAGTTCTTC. Its protein product is CASSLSDGWVHSYNEQFF.

Comments on this clone: This sample includes further DNA sequences coding for the same CDR3. The V call is TRBV5-1, the J call TRBJ2-1; 9 bases match TRBD2. V was pared by 2 bases and J by 4 bases, with 4 bases of the junction left unmatched. This CDR3 has 15 residues. Germline V gene lookup returns CDR1 SGHRS and CDR2 YFSETQ. CDR3 DNA sequence: TGCGCCAGCAGCTTATCTAGCGGGACATACAATGAGCAGTTCTTC. Its translation is CASSLSSGTYNEQFF.

The genes are TRBV28 and TRBJ2-1; TRBD2 matches 9 bases. V trimming: 9 bases; J trimming: 2 bases; junction bases outside the gene matches: 5. Germline V gene lookup returns CDR1 MDHEN and CDR2 SYDVKM. The CDR3 runs 14 residues. The CDR3 region is CASLSGGPYNEQFF. The CDR3 nucleotides read TGTGCCAGTCTTAGCGGGGGTCCCTACAATGAGCAGTTCTTC.

The chain is built from TRBV29-1 and TRBJ2-1; D is unresolved. Trimming stripped 3 bases from V and 9 bases from J, with 9 bases between. CDR1 and CDR2 (germline): SQVTM, ANQGSEA. The CDR3 runs to 11 residues. The CDR3 here is CSVDSPGEQFF. The CDR3 nucleotides read TGCAGCGTTGATAGTCCTGGTGAGCAGTTCTTC.

This chain uses TRBV15 with TRBJ1-4, with 9 bases lining up with TRBD1. This CDR3 spans 14 amino acids. J was trimmed by 8 bases and V by 4 bases; bases with no gene match: 5. CDR1 and CDR2 (germline): LNHNV, YYDKDF (reference sequence). DNA of the CDR3: TGTGCCACCAGCACGGGGACAGGGAACGAAAAACTGTTTTTT. Encoded protein: CATSTGTGNEKLFF.

The CDR3 here is CASSLYGELFF. DNA of the CDR3: TGTGCCAGCAGCTTATACGGGGAGCTGTTTTTT. V and J are TRBV13 and TRBJ2-2; D gene unclear. This CDR3 has 11 residues. With 2 bases removed from V and 7 bases from J, the gap between germline ends came to 2 bases. CDR1 and CDR2 from the germline V gene are PRHDT and FYEKMQ (reference sequence).

The chain has TRBV2 and TRBJ1-2; possible D gene TRBD1, 6 bases. V lost 6 bases, J lost 7 bases, and 12 bases lay in between. This CDR3 spans 12 amino acids. Germline V gives CDR1 SNHLY, CDR2 FYNNEI. This chain's CDR3 is CASRAGGLGYTF. CDR3 nucleotide sequence: TGTGCCAGCAGGGCGGGGGGGCTTGGCTACACCTTC.

The V and J genes are TRBV4-2 and TRBJ1-3, with D tentatively TRBD1 (6 bases). V was clipped by 1 base and J by 4 bases, with 11 bases between them. The CDR3 runs 15 residues. Germline V gene lookup returns CDR1 LGHNA and CDR2 YNFKEQ. The CDR3, as DNA: TGTGCCAGCAGCCAAGCCGGGGGGCCCGGAAACACCATATATTTT. It is translated as CASSQAGGPGNTIYF.

This chain links TRBV9 with TRBJ1-3, with TRBD1 matching over 10 bases. J was trimmed by 0 bases and V by 4 bases; bases with no gene match: 10. The CDR3 spans 18 residues. In germline, CDR1 is SGDLS, CDR2 YYNGEE. The CDR3 DNA reads as TGTGCCAGCAGCCGCGGACAGGGGGAACTACGCTCTGGAAACACCATATATTTT. Amino acids: CASSRGQGELRSGNTIYF.

This clone was recorded once. The chain uses TRBV6-5 and TRBJ2-3; 8 bases map to TRBD2. CDR1 and CDR2 from the germline V gene are MNHEY and SVGAGI. Trimming took 6 bases from V and 2 from J; bases not matched to a gene: 4. This CDR3 is built from 14 residues. CDR3 bases: TGTGCCAGCAGAATAGCGGGGATCACAGATACGCAGTATTTT. Translated, it gives CASRIAGITDTQYF.

In nucleotides, the CDR3 is TGTGCCAGCAGACCCGGGACAGGGGTTTATGGCTACACCTTC. Amino acid sequence: CASRPGTGVYGYTF. The chain joins TRBV2 to TRBJ1-2; 10 positions match TRBD1. This CDR3 spans 14 amino acids. Unmatched junction bases numbered 6, after V lost 6 bases and J lost 5 bases. Germline loops: CDR1 SNHLY, CDR2 FYNNEI.

The chain carries TRBV4-3 and TRBJ2-1; TRBD2 matches at 12 bases. CDR3 length: 17 residues. Germline trimming cut 0 bases from V and 6 bases from J; bases unmatched to any gene: 6. Germline CDR1 LGHNA, CDR2 YSLEER. In DNA, the CDR3 is TGCGCCAGCAGCCAAGATATCCTAGCGGGAGGGGGCAATGAGCAGTTCTTC. It is translated as CASSQDILAGGGNEQFF.

The chain recombines TRBV30 with TRBJ1-6; perhaps TRBD1 as D (5 bases). Germline V CDR1 and CDR2: GTSNPN, SVGIG (reference sequence). V lost 4 bases and J 8 bases, leaving 12 bases between the germline ends. CDR3 length equals 13 residues. The DNA of the CDR3 is TGTGCCTGGACGGCTCCGGGGGATTCACCCCTCCACTTT. This sequence encodes CAWTAPGDSPLHF.

The chain uses TRBV9 and TRBJ1-3, with D hard to call. Germline V gene sequence: CDR1 SGDLS, CDR2 YYNGEE. This CDR3 is built from 13 residues. V was clipped by 6 bases and J by 2 bases, with 9 bases between them. Here the CDR3 reads CASTLKPGNTIYF. The CDR3 DNA follows: TGTGCCAGCACATTAAAGCCTGGAAACACCATATATTTT.

CDR3 loop: CASSELDRGNSPLHF. CDR3 sequence (DNA): TGTGCCAGCAGTGAGTTGGACAGGGGTAATTCACCCCTCCACTTT. V usage is TRBV6-1 and J usage is TRBJ1-6; 9 bases match TRBD1. J gave up 6 bases and V 3 bases, and 3 bases lay outside the gene matches. CDR1 and CDR2 (germline): MNHNS, SASEGT. There are 15 residues in the CDR3.

This clone was counted between two and nine times. The CDR3 DNA reads TGTGCCAGCACGGCGACAGGGGGCTCTGGAAACACCATATATTTT. This translates into CASTATGGSGNTIYF. The chain combines TRBV2 with TRBJ1-3, with 9 bases that match TRBD1. The J segment lost 0 bases and the V segment lost 7 bases, leaving 4 bases of the junction unmatched. The CDR3 sequence is 15 residues long. Germline V gene data show CDR1 as SNHLY and CDR2 as FYNNEI.

The chain recombines TRBV7-7 with TRBJ2-2, with 12 positions matching TRBD2. The CDR3 totals 15 residues. Losses at the gene ends were 5 bases for V and 8 bases for J; bases not matched to a gene: 6. Germline V CDR1 and CDR2: SSHAT, FNYEAQ (reference sequence). The DNA of the CDR3 is TGTGCCAGCAGCCGAGGACTAGCGGGACCTGGGGAGCTGTTTTTT. This codes for CASSRGLAGPGELFF.

This chain joins TRBV27 and TRBJ1-5; D gene uncertain. Trimming pared 6 bases from V and 4 bases from J, leaving 7 bases between. CDR3 length: 12 amino acids. CDR1 and CDR2 (germline): MNHEY, SMNVEV (reference sequence). CDR3 sequence: CASRFGNQPQHF. Written as DNA, the CDR3 is TGTGCCAGCAGGTTCGGGAATCAGCCCCAGCATTTT.

The sample holds a few counts of this clone. The chain uses TRBV11-2 and TRBJ2-7; the D gene is possibly TRBD2 (5 bases). The CDR3 runs to 14 residues. CDR1 is SGHAT and CDR2 is FQNNGV in the germline V gene. Trimming cost V 4 bases and J 7 bases, with 17 bases left between them. CDR3 in amino acids: CASSSLRTPGEQYF. CDR3 in DNA: TGTGCCAGCAGCTCCCTCAGGACTCCGGGGGAGCAGTACTTC. Based on the CDR3 plus reference TRBV11-2 and TRBJ2-7, the full variable domain is EAGVAQSPRYKIIEKRQSVAFWCNPISGHATLYWYQQILGQGPKLLIQFQNNGVVDDSQLPKDRFSAERLKGVDSTLKIQPAKLEDSAVYLCASSSLRTPGEQYFGPGTRLTVT.

V gene TRBV10-3 combines with J gene TRBJ2-3, with TRBD2 matching over 8 bases. In germline, CDR1 is ENHRY, CDR2 SYGVKD. Unmatched junction bases numbered 5, after V lost 2 bases and J lost 7 bases. This CDR3 contains 14 residues. CDR3 amino acids: CAISEPAGVNTQYF. The DNA for the CDR3 is TGTGCCATCAGTGAGCCAGCGGGAGTAAATACGCAGTATTTT.

The chain is built from TRBV9 and TRBJ2-3, with TRBD1 matching over 7 bases. The V segment lost 0 bases and the J segment 8 bases; nucleotides outside the gene matches: 3. CDR3 length: 13 amino acids. Germline lookup yields CDR1 SGDLS and CDR2 YYNGEE. CDR3 sequence reads: CASSVEGASTQYF. CDR3 bases: TGTGCCAGCAGCGTAGAGGGGGCAAGTACGCAGTATTTT.

The CDR3 nucleotides are TGTGCCAGCAGCTTACGGGGACAGGGGGGCACCGGGGAGCTGTTTTTT. Encoded protein: CASSLRGQGGTGELFF. The chain links TRBV7-8 to TRBJ2-2; 11 bases align to TRBD1. V shed 2 bases, J shed 4 bases, and the junction held 3 bases outside the gene matches. The CDR3 is 16 residues long. The germline CDR1 and CDR2 sequences are SGHVS and FQNEAQ.

This chain uses TRBV5-5 with TRBJ2-1, with 10 bases identical to TRBD1. The CDR3 loop spans 16 amino acids. V was clipped by 6 bases and J by 6 bases; unmatched bases: 12. Germline CDR1 SGHKS, CDR2 YYEKEE (reference sequence). DNA for the CDR3: TGTGCCAGCACCTTTCCTTGGGACAGGGGAATCAATGAGCAGTTCTTC. Translation: CASTFPWDRGINEQFF.

The rearrangement links TRBV6-5 to TRBJ2-2; D gene unclear. Germline V gene lookup returns CDR1 MNHEY and CDR2 SVGAGI. V dropped 7 bases and J dropped 6 bases, with 12 bases sitting between them. CDR3 length equals 13 residues. CDR3 DNA: TGTGCCAGCACTCCCACTGAGTCCGGGGAGCTGTTTTTT. This encodes CASTPTESGELFF.

This chain links TRBV4-2 with TRBJ1-6, with D perhaps matching TRBD1 (5 bases). Germline CDR1 and CDR2: LGHNA and YNFKEQ. The V and J ends lost 4 bases and 14 bases respectively, with 24 bases between them. The CDR3 contains 16 residues. CDR3 amino acids: CASSPMAQTSKGALHF. DNA for the CDR3: TGTGCCAGCAGCCCGATGGCCCAAACCTCGAAAGGGGCCCTCCACTTT.

V usage is TRBV28 and J usage is TRBJ2-3; D remains ambiguous. The CDR3 consists of 17 residues. With 7 bases removed from V and 0 bases from J, the gap between germline ends came to 20 bases. Per the germline V gene, CDR1 is MDHEN and CDR2 is SYDVKM. CDR3 region: CASTPASPHSSTDTQYF. Here the CDR3 DNA reads TGTGCCAGCACCCCCGCAAGTCCCCACTCTAGCACAGATACGCAGTATTTT. Filled out from reference TRBV28 and TRBJ2-3, the complete variable domain reads DVKVTQSSRYLVKRTGEKVFLECVQDMDHENMFWYRQDPGLGLRLIYFSYDVKMKEKGDIPEGYSVSREKKERFSLILESASTNQTSMYLCASTPASPHSSTDTQYFGPGTRLTVL.